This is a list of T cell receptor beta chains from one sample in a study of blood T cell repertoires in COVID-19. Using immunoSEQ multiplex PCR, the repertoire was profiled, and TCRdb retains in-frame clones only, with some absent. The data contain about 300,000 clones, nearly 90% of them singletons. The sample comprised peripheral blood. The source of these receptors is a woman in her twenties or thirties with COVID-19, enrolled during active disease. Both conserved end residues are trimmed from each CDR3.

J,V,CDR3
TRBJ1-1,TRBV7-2,ASSLRTGVNTEAF
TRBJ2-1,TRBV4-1,ASSPYLAGELNEQF
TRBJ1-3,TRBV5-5,ASSPQTGPGNTIY
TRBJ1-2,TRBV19,ASSIAQGRGYGYT
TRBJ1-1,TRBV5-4,ASSLAPGAEAF
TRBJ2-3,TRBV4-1,ASSQDTSRMDTQY
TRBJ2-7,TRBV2,ASTQGSYEQY
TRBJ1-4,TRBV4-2,ASSQEFRQGAQGKLF
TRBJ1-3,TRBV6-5,ASSLTGNSGNTIY
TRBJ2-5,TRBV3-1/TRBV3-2,ASSPWGGGGQETQY
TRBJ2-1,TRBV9,ASSAPLQGAFEQF
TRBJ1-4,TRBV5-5,ASGRDRGDEKLF
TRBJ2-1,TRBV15,ATSRDTGLRGNEQF
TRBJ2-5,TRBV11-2,ASSAGDRVEEETQY
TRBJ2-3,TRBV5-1,ASSLGQGVYTDTQY
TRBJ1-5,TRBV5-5,ASSLFGSTSDQPQH
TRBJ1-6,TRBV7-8,ASSFSISYNSPLH
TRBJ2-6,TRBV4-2,ASSQTGTSASGANVLT
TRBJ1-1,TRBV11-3,AIEGVGTEAF